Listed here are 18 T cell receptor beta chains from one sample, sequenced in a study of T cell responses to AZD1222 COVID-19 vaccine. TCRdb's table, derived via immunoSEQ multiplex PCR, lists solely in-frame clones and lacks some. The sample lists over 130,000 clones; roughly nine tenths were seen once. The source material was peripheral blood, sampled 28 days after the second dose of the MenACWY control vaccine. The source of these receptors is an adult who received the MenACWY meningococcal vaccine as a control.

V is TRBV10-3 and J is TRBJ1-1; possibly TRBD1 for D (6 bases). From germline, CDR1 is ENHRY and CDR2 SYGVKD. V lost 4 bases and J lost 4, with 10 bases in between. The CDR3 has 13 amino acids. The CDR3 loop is CAISARGGTEAFF. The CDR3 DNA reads TGTGCCATCAGTGCCAGGGGAGGCACTGAAGCTTTCTTT.

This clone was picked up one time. This CDR3 reads CATSHRQGPSTDTQYF. The CDR3 bases are TGTGCCACCAGTCACAGACAGGGACCTAGCACAGATACGCAGTATTTT. The chain uses TRBV24-1 and TRBJ2-3; 7 positions match TRBD1. The V segment lost 6 bases and the J segment 0 bases; nucleotides outside the gene matches: 8. The CDR3 is 16 residues long. CDR1 and CDR2 (germline): KGHDR, SFDVKD.

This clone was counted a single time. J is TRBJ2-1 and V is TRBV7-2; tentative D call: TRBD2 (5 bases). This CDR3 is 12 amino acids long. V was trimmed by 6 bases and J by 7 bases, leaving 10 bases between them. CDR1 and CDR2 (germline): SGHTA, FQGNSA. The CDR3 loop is CASRLLVNEQFF. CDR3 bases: TGTGCCAGCAGGTTACTAGTAAATGAGCAGTTCTTC.

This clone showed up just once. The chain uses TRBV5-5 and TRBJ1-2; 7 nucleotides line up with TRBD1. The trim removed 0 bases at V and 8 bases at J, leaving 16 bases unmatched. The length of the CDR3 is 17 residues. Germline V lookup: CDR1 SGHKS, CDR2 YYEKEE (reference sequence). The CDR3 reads CASSLGPKNEGGGGYTF. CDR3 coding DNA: TGTGCCAGCAGCTTGGGACCCAAGAATGAAGGGGGCGGGGGCTACACCTTC.

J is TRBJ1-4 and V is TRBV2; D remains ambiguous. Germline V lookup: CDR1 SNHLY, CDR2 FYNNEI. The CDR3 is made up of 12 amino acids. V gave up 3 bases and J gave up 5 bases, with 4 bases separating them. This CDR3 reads CASSDRNEKLFF. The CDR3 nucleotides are TGTGCCAGCAGTGACAGGAATGAAAAACTGTTTTTT.

The CDR3 DNA reads TGTGCCAGCAGCACAGGGTCCTTTTCGTTCTTC. This gives the protein CASSTGSFSFF. This chain joins TRBV5-6 and TRBJ2-1, with D tentatively TRBD1 (6 bases). The V end was cut by 4 bases, the J end by 15 bases, with 14 bases between. The germline CDR1 and CDR2 sequences are SGHDT and YYEEEE. The CDR3 extends over 11 amino acids. Based on the CDR3 plus reference TRBV5-6 and TRBJ2-1, the full variable domain is DAGVTQSPTHLIKTRGQQVTLRCSPKSGHDTVSWYQQALGQGPQFIFQYYEEEERQRGNFPDRFSGHQFPNYSSELNVNALLLGDSALYLCASSTGSFSFFGPGTRLTVL.

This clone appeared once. For the CDR3, the DNA is TGTGCCAGCAGCCCCCGAAATGAGCAGTTCTTC. Its translation: CASSPRNEQFF. V and J are TRBV21-1 and TRBJ2-1. TRBV21-1 is marked as a pseudogene. This CDR3 spans 11 amino acids.

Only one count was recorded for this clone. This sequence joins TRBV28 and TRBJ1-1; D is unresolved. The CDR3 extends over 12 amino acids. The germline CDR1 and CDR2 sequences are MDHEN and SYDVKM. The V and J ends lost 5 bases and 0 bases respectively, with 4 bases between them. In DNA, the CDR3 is TGTGCCAGCAGTACGGTGAACACTGAAGCTTTCTTT. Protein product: CASSTVNTEAFF.

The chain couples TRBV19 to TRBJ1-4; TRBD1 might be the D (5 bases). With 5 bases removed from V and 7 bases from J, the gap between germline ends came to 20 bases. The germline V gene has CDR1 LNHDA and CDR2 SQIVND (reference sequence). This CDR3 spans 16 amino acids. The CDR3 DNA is TGTGCCAGTAGTTCCCCCCGGGGAGGGGTGAGTGAAAAACTGTTTTTT. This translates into CASSSPRGGVSEKLFF. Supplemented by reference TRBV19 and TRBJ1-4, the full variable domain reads DGGITQSPKYLFRKEGQNVTLSCEQNLNHDAMYWYRQDPGQGLRLIYYSQIVNDFQKGDIAEGYSVSREKKESFPLTVTSAQKNPTAFYLCASSSPRGGVSEKLFFGSGTQLSVL.

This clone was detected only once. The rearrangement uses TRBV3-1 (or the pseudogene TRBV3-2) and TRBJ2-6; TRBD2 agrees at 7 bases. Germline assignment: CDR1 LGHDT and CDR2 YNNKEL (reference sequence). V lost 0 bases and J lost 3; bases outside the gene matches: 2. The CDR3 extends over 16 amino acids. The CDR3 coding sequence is TGTGCCAGCAGCCAAGAAGCGGGGCTTGGGGCCAACGTCCTGACTTTC. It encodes CASSQEAGLGANVLTF.

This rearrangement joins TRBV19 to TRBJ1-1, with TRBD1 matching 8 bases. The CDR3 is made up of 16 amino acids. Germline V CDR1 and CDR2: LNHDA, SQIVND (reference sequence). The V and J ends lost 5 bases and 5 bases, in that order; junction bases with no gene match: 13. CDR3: CASSAGTGRVDTEAFF. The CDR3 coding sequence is TGTGCCAGTAGTGCCGGGACAGGTAGGGTGGATACTGAAGCTTTCTTT.

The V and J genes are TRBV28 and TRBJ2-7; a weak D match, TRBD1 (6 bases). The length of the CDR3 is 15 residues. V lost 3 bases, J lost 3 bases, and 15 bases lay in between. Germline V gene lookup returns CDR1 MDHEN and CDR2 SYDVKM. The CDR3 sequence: CASSFRGQFGYEQYF. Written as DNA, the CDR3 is TGTGCCAGCAGTTTTCGCGGACAGTTCGGCTACGAGCAGTACTTC.

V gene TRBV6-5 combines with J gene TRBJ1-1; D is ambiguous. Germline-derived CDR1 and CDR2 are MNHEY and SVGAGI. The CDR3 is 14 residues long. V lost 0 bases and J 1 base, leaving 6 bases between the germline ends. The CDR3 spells CASSYSYGNTEAFF. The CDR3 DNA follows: TGTGCCAGCAGTTACTCGTACGGGAACACTGAAGCTTTCTTT.

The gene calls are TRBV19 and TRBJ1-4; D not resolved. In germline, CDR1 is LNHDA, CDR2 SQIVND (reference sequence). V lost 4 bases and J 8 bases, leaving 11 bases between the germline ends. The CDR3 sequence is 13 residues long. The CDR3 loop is CASSRGFGEKLFF. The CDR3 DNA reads TGTGCCAGTAGTAGAGGGTTTGGCGAAAAACTGTTTTTT.

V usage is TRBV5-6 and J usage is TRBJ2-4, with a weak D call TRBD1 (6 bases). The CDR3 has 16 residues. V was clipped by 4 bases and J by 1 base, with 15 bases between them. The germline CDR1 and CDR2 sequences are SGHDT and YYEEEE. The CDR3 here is CASSGRGGAAKNIQYF. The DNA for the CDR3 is TGTGCCAGCAGCGGCAGGGGTGGGGCCGCCAAAAACATTCAGTACTTC. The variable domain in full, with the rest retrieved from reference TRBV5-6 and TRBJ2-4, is DAGVTQSPTHLIKTRGQQVTLRCSPKSGHDTVSWYQQALGQGPQFIFQYYEEEERQRGNFPDRFSGHQFPNYSSELNVNALLLGDSALYLCASSGRGGAAKNIQYFGAGTRLSVL.

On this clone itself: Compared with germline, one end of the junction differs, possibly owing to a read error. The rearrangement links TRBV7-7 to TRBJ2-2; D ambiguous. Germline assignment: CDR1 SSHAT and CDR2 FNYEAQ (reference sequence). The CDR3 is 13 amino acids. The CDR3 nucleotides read TGTGCTAGCAGCTTATTGGCAACCGGGGAGCTGTTTTTT. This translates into CASSLLATGELFF.

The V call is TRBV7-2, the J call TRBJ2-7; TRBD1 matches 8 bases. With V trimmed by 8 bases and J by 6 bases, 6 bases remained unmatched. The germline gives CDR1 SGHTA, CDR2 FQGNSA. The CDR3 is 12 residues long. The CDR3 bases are TGTGCCAGCCGGACAGGGCCCTCCGAGCAGTACTTC. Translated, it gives CASRTGPSEQYF.

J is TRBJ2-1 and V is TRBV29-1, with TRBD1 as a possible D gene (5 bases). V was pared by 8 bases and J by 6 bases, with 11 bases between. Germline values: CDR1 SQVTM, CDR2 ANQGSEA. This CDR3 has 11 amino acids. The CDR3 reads CSTDITNEQFF. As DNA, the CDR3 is TGCAGCACGGACATTACCAATGAGCAGTTCTTC.